The next 2 T cell receptor beta chains were all read from a single sample in a study of blood T cell repertoires in COVID-19. Method: immunoSEQ multiplex PCR; TCRdb's copy keeps in-frame clones and lacks some. The sample records approximately 240,000 clones, about 90% being singletons. Sequenced material: peripheral blood. These receptors all come from a man aged 25-45 years with COVID-19, enrolled during active disease.

This clone was seen more than once but under ten times. V gene TRBV10-3 combines with J gene TRBJ1-2; TRBD1 is a possible D gene (5 bases). V was cut by 4 bases and J by 2 bases, with 14 bases left in between. Germline-derived CDR1 and CDR2 are ENHRY and SYGVKD. This CDR3 comprises 15 residues. The CDR3 sequence: CAISGRQGGNYGYTF. The CDR3 DNA sequence: TGTGCCATCAGTGGAAGGCAGGGCGGCAACTATGGCTACACCTTC.

The V and J genes are TRBV11-2 and TRBJ1-4; unclear D gene. Germline CDR1 SGHAT, CDR2 FQNNGV. This CDR3 region has 13 residues. The V and J ends lost 4 bases and 8 bases respectively, with 11 bases between them. CDR3 amino acids: CASSSGSREKLFF. For the CDR3, the DNA is TGTGCCAGCAGCTCGGGGTCTCGCGAAAAACTGTTTTTT.